This TCR beta chain was retrieved from a study of cytomegalovirus exposure and HLA in healthy donors. The CDR3 sequence is 11 residues long. Trimming stripped 3 bases from V and 9 bases from J, with 9 bases between. The germline CDR1 and CDR2 sequences are GTSNPN and SVGIG (reference sequence). Assay: immunoSEQ multiplex PCR; the TCRdb copy retains only in-frame clones and omits some. In the table there are 220,000 or so clones, 90% to 95% of which are singletons. The sequence was obtained from a woman aged 18 to 35 in good health and CMV-seronegative. Sequenced input: PBMCs. The chain uses TRBV30 and TRBJ2-1; tentative D call: TRBD2 (5 bases). This CDR3 is CAWRAGGEQFF. CDR3 sequence (DNA): TGTGCCTGGAGGGCGGGTGGTGAGCAGTTCTTC.